Listed below are T cell receptor beta chains from one sample, sequenced in a study of blood T cell repertoires in COVID-19. Libraries were prepared by immunoSEQ multiplex PCR; TCRdb keeps only in-frame clonotypes and omits some of them. The table has 200,000 or so clones, 86% seen once; the top ten hold over 3%. The sequencing sample was made of PBMCs or T cells enriched from blood (not recorded which). These TCRs come from a woman aged 40 to 55 with acute COVID-19. Both conserved end residues are part of each CDR3. Fields, in order: J gene, V gene, CDR3 protein.

TRBJ1-2	TRBV6-5	CASSPSGSGNYGYTF
TRBJ1-3	TRBV2	CASSEGGNTIYF
TRBJ2-7	TRBV10-3	CAISDVGSGATYEQYF
TRBJ2-2	TRBV6-4	CASSGEDTGELFF
TRBJ1-1	TRBV9	CASSVEGARVTEAFF
TRBJ1-5	TRBV9	CASSAGGGNQPQHF
TRBJ1-2	TRBV29-1	CSVDLSGNYGYTF
TRBJ1-5	TRBV7-8	CASSFNSLSNQPQHF
TRBJ1-1	TRBV5-6	CASSLDPSGSLNTEAFF
TRBJ1-3	TRBV30	CAWNLDFFSGNTIYF
TRBJ1-1	TRBV4-1	CASSGPRGGGTEAFF
TRBJ1-2	TRBV19	CASSSRRGWDYGYTF
TRBJ1-2	TRBV14	CASSQGVLANYGYTF
TRBJ2-7	TRBV19	CASSIVGTGGAPGEQYF
TRBJ1-1	TRBV6-1	CASSESGASGTEAFF
TRBJ2-7	TRBV29-1	CSVLEQVSYEQYF
TRBJ2-2	TRBV15	CATRGGGGYTGELFF
TRBJ1-1	TRBV7-6	CASSLGGNPNTEAFF
TRBJ2-3	TRBV7-9	CASSLEAGGDTQYF
TRBJ1-1	TRBV5-5	CASRNDRGSEAFF
TRBJ1-6	TRBV28	CASSLGGGSGGSPLHF
TRBJ2-3	TRBV24-1	CATSTKRGAADTQYF
TRBJ2-1	TRBV10-3	CAIRTGGSAGPEQFF
TRBJ1-6	TRBV19	CASTTDRGSGSPLHF
TRBJ2-1	TRBV19	CASSPLTSGGGVNEQFF
TRBJ1-1	TRBV6-5	CASSYSTAVNTEAFF
TRBJ2-1	TRBV6-5	CASSFLSGGFYNEQFF
TRBJ1-1	TRBV6-5	CASTQRGNRGTEAFF
TRBJ2-2	TRBV5-6	CASSLAGGLTGELFF
TRBJ1-1	TRBV21-1	CASSKGSRGVLNTEAFF
TRBJ2-5	TRBV7-8	CASSTGVAGQETQYF
TRBJ1-1	TRBV29-1	CSVETTFHVDTEAFF
TRBJ2-3	TRBV13	CASSLPADTQYF
TRBJ2-1	TRBV7-2	CASSSVSGGSSYNEQFF
TRBJ1-4	TRBV5-4	CASSHGQDEKLFF
TRBJ1-1	TRBV15	CATSRDRGTGQAFF
TRBJ1-1	TRBV27	CASSLLGGRKAFF
TRBJ1-5	TRBV19	CASSMGQGSNQPQHF
TRBJ1-5	TRBV30	CAWGDSYNQPQHF
TRBJ1-3	TRBV9	CASTPSSGNTIYF
TRBJ2-1	TRBV27	CASGGTGTYNEQFF
TRBJ2-1	TRBV4-1	CASGWGGLNEQFF
TRBJ2-7	TRBV2	CASSEQWGQYEQYF
TRBJ1-1	TRBV2	CASSVKDRGEAFF
TRBJ2-1	TRBV7-3	CASSLYGYNEQFF
TRBJ1-2	TRBV18	CASSPTGGGISYDGYTF
TRBJ2-7	TRBV7-9	CASSLELGQGVF
TRBJ2-3	TRBV7-8	CASSSRLADSTDTQYF
TRBJ2-4	TRBV7-8	CASSGHGSGGILNIQYF
TRBJ1-1	TRBV9	CASSQDRVTEAFF